The 25 T cell receptor beta chains below all came from one sample that was sequenced in a study of cytomegalovirus exposure and HLA in healthy donors. PCR was performed using 60 Vbeta and 13 Jbeta primers. The data were produced by immunoSEQ multiplex PCR, yet TCRdb's version contains in-frame clones alone and is incomplete. The sample has some 190,000 clones, about 9% seen once. The specimen sequenced was PBMCs. The origin of the receptors is a woman in her 30s in good health and CMV-seropositive.

The chain couples TRBV7-9 to TRBJ1-2, with TRBD1 as a possible D gene (6 bases). This CDR3 is built from 15 residues. V dropped 2 bases and J dropped 8 bases, with 18 bases sitting between them. CDR1 SEHNR and CDR2 FQNEAQ come from the germline V gene (reference sequence). CDR3: CASSLPLPGRGGYTF. For the CDR3, the DNA is TGTGCCAGCAGCTTACCCCTACCCGGAAGGGGGGGCTACACCTTC.

V gene TRBV5-6 combines with J gene TRBJ1-1, with D unclear. This CDR3 has 16 residues. Germline V gives CDR1 SGHDT, CDR2 YYEEEE. V was trimmed by 0 bases and J by 0 bases, leaving 12 bases between them. CDR3 bases: TGTGCCAGCAGCTTGGTGACTGCGGTTATGAACACTGAAGCTTTCTTT. Translating gives CASSLVTAVMNTEAFF.

In its sample, this clone was seen a few times. The rearrangement uses TRBV13 and TRBJ1-5; no reliable D call. V was pared by 0 bases and J by 0 bases, with 9 bases between. The germline V gene has CDR1 PRHDT and CDR2 FYEKMQ (reference sequence). CDR3 length equals 16 residues. In DNA form, the CDR3 reads TGTGCCAGCAGCTTAGGCCTGAGGGATAGCAATCAGCCCCAGCATTTT. Translated, it gives CASSLGLRDSNQPQHF.

This chain connects TRBV7-3 to TRBJ2-1, with D possibly being TRBD1 (5 bases). In germline, CDR1 is SGHTA, CDR2 FQGTGA. The CDR3 loop spans 16 amino acids. V lost 5 bases, J lost 4 bases, and 18 bases lay in between. The CDR3 loop reads CASSPQGSLTYNEQFF. In DNA, the CDR3 is TGTGCCAGCAGCCCCCAGGGTAGTCTAACTTACAATGAGCAGTTCTTC. Drawing the rest from reference TRBV7-3 and TRBJ2-1, the complete variable domain is GAGVSQTPSNKVTEKGKYVELRCDPISGHTALYWYRQSLGQGPEFLIYFQGTGAADDSGLPNDRFFAVRPEGSVSTLKIQRTERGDSAVYLCASSPQGSLTYNEQFFGPGTRLTVL.

The rearrangement joins TRBV9 to TRBJ2-2; weak D call: TRBD1 (6 bases). From germline, CDR1 is SGDLS and CDR2 YYNGEE. V gave up 3 bases and J gave up 6 bases, with 27 bases separating them. The CDR3 is 19 amino acids. This CDR3 is CASSAPRDQGTSSSGELFF. The CDR3 DNA reads as TGTGCCAGCAGCGCCCCAAGGGACCAGGGGACCTCGAGCTCCGGGGAGCTGTTTTTT.

As DNA, the CDR3 is TGTGCCAGCAGTGTGACTGGCCAAGAGACCCAGTACTTC. It codes for CASSVTGQETQYF. The chain recombines TRBV2 with TRBJ2-5, with D unresolved. Germline CDR1 is SNHLY and CDR2 is FYNNEI. The V and J ends lost 4 bases and 1 base respectively, with 7 bases between them. This CDR3 comprises 13 residues.

This clone was seen a handful of times. The chain is built from TRBV5-1 and TRBJ2-5; the D is unclear. The DNA end is a closer match to TRBJ2-7, so the J assignment may be wrong. CDR3 length equals 12 residues. Germline lookup yields CDR1 SGHRS and CDR2 YFSETQ. The CDR3 region has the DNA TGCGCCAGCAGCCTGTCCTCCTACGAGCAGTACTTC. Translation: CASSLSSYEQYF.

The chain joins TRBV18 to TRBJ2-7; TRBD1 is a possible D gene (6 bases). Germline V CDR1 and CDR2: KGHSH, LQKENI. V lost 5 bases, J lost 3 bases, and 11 bases lay in between. The CDR3 extends over 13 amino acids. The CDR3 is CASSAGTYYEQYF. CDR3 nucleotide sequence: TGTGCCAGCTCAGCAGGGACATACTACGAGCAGTACTTC.

This clone appeared a few times. V is TRBV6-1 and J is TRBJ2-7; TRBD1 matches 8 bases. With 7 bases clipped from V and 4 bases from J, the junction kept 6 bases outside the gene matches. This CDR3 has 13 amino acids. Germline-derived CDR1 and CDR2 are MNHNS and SASEGT. This CDR3 is CASIKQGVYEQYF. CDR3 nucleotides: TGTGCCAGCATAAAACAGGGGGTATACGAGCAGTACTTC.

CDR3 sequence reads: CASSIDGVQAYYGYTF. CDR3 bases: TGTGCCAGTAGTATAGATGGGGTACAGGCCTACTATGGCTACACCTTC. This chain uses TRBV19 with TRBJ1-2; a weak D match, TRBD1 (5 bases). V was trimmed by 0 bases and J by 3 bases, leaving 14 bases between them. The CDR3 consists of 16 residues. Germline V gene lookup returns CDR1 LNHDA and CDR2 SQIVND (reference sequence).

The chain uses TRBV5-1 and TRBJ2-4, with 9 positions matching TRBD2. J was trimmed by 1 base and V by 0 bases; bases with no gene match: 2. Looked up from germline, CDR1 is SGHRS and CDR2 is YFSETQ. The CDR3 is made up of 16 amino acids. The CDR3 spells CASSLVSGSAKNIQYF. The CDR3 DNA follows: TGCGCCAGCAGCTTGGTTAGCGGGAGTGCCAAAAACATTCAGTACTTC.

The CDR3 here is CAWSRRDKGNSNNSPLHF. The CDR3 DNA reads TGTGCCTGGAGTCGTCGGGACAAGGGGAATAGCAATAATTCACCCCTCCACTTT. The V and J genes are TRBV30 and TRBJ1-6, with D possibly TRBD1 on 6 matching bases. CDR3 length: 18 amino acids. V lost 2 bases, J lost 5 bases, and 22 bases lay in between. CDR1 is GTSNPN, CDR2 SVGIG, per germline (reference sequence).

J is TRBJ2-6 and V is TRBV5-6; weak D call: TRBD1 (6 bases). This CDR3 is 16 amino acids long. Trimming took 4 bases from V and 0 from J, leaving 11 bases between them. Germline lookup yields CDR1 SGHDT and CDR2 YYEEEE. CDR3 nucleotide sequence: TGTGCCAGCAGCCGGGACACGAGCTCTGGGGCCAACGTCCTGACTTTC. Translation gives CASSRDTSSGANVLTF.

This clone has only a few counts. The chain recombines TRBV18 with TRBJ2-3, with 8 bases lining up with TRBD2. Trimming took 5 bases from V and 0 from J; bases not matched to a gene: 7. The CDR3 extends over 16 amino acids. Germline CDR1 and CDR2: KGHSH and LQKENI. CDR3 sequence (DNA): TGTGCCAGCTCAGGCGCAAAGCGGGGGAGCACAGATACGCAGTATTTT. Amino acids: CASSGAKRGSTDTQYF.

The chain employs TRBV1 and TRBJ2-5; TRBD1, as called in the table, went unchecked against the DNA. TRBV1 is shown as a pseudogene. The CDR3 length is 15 residues. CDR3 nucleotide sequence: TGCACCAGCAGCCATCGGGACAGGGGGCAAGAGACCCAGTACTTC. It yields the protein CTSSHRDRGQETQYF.

The rearrangement joins TRBV2 to TRBJ1-3, with D tentatively TRBD1 (6 bases). Germline V gene sequence: CDR1 SNHLY, CDR2 FYNNEI. V was clipped by 6 bases and J by 2 bases, with 14 bases between them. The CDR3 loop spans 15 amino acids. The CDR3, as DNA: TGTGCCAGCAGGGTACAGGGCTTCACTGGAAACACCATATATTTT. Protein: CASRVQGFTGNTIYF.

This clone was seen a handful of times. This chain joins TRBV4-2 and TRBJ1-1, with 8 bases lining up with TRBD1. The trim removed 2 bases at V and 7 bases at J, leaving 3 bases unmatched. Germline CDR1 LGHNA, CDR2 YNFKEQ. The CDR3 is 13 amino acids. This CDR3 reads CASSQSDRVEAFF. DNA for the CDR3: TGTGCCAGCAGCCAATCGGACAGGGTTGAAGCTTTCTTT.

This clone appeared a few times. V gene TRBV6-5 combines with J gene TRBJ2-7; D is perhaps TRBD2 (5 bases). Trimming stripped 10 bases from V and 0 bases from J, with 13 bases between. This CDR3 region has 13 residues. CDR1 is MNHEY and CDR2 is SVGAGI in the germline V gene. The CDR3 loop is CATLDSYSYEQYF. The CDR3 DNA reads as TGTGCCACCTTGGACTCCTACTCCTACGAGCAGTACTTC.

The chain carries TRBV2 and TRBJ1-4; 7 bases fit TRBD1. The CDR3 runs 14 residues. Germline V gene sequence: CDR1 SNHLY, CDR2 FYNNEI. The V and J ends lost 5 bases and 5 bases, in that order; junction bases with no gene match: 5. CDR3 protein: CASSQSRGNEKLFF. CDR3 bases: TGTGCCAGCAGTCAATCCAGGGGGAATGAAAAACTGTTTTTT.

This clone has more than one count but fewer than ten. The gene calls are TRBV2 and TRBJ1-2; 8 nucleotides line up with TRBD1. Trimming removed 4 bases from V and 5 bases from J; junction bases left unmatched: 6. This CDR3 spans 14 amino acids. CDR1 is SNHLY and CDR2 is FYNNEI in the germline V gene. CDR3 protein: CASSGTGGGYGYTF. The CDR3 nucleotides are TGTGCCAGCAGTGGCACAGGGGGTGGGTATGGCTACACCTTC.

This clone was observed a few times. This chain connects TRBV15 to TRBJ2-4; the match to TRBD2 covers 12 bases. Germline V gene lookup returns CDR1 LNHNV and CDR2 YYDKDF (reference sequence). The CDR3 has 17 residues. Germline trimming cut 2 bases from V and 8 bases from J; bases unmatched to any gene: 10. DNA for the CDR3: TGTGCCACCAGCAGATCCACAGGAGCTAGCGGGAGGGACATTCAGTACTTC. This codes for CATSRSTGASGRDIQYF.

This chain connects TRBV10-3 to TRBJ2-7, with 9 bases matching TRBD2. The CDR3 consists of 15 residues. Unmatched junction bases numbered 8, after V lost 2 bases and J lost 6 bases. CDR1 is ENHRY and CDR2 is SYGVKD in the germline V gene. The CDR3 DNA reads as TGTGCCATCAGTGAGATAGGTAGCGGGAGAGGCGAGCAGTACTTC. Protein sequence: CAISEIGSGRGEQYF.

J is TRBJ2-1 and V is TRBV5-1; 12 nucleotides match TRBD1. The CDR3 covers 19 residues. V shed 5 bases, J shed 0 bases, and the junction held 12 bases outside the gene matches. The V gene's germline CDR1 is SGHRS and CDR2 YFSETQ. The DNA of the CDR3 is TGCGCCAGCAGACCCGGGACAGGGGGCCCCTATAGCTCCTACAATGAGCAGTTCTTC. Amino acid sequence: CASRPGTGGPYSSYNEQFF. Variable domain in full (rest from reference TRBV5-1 and TRBJ2-1): KAGVTQTPRYLIKTRGQQVTLSCSPISGHRSVSWYQQTPGQGLQFLFEYFSETQRNKGNFPGRFSGRQFSNSRSEMNVSTLELGDSALYLCASRPGTGGPYSSYNEQFFGPGTRLTVL.

This rearrangement joins TRBV13 to TRBJ2-7, with 9 bases identical to TRBD1. V lost 4 bases, J lost 2 bases, and 6 bases stayed unmatched. The CDR3 sequence is 15 residues long. The germline V gene has CDR1 PRHDT and CDR2 FYEKMQ (reference sequence). This chain's CDR3 is CASSYRGPHTYEQYF. Written as DNA, the CDR3 is TGTGCCAGCAGCTACAGGGGGCCCCATACCTACGAGCAGTACTTC.

The chain couples TRBV5-1 to TRBJ1-2; 10 bases are a match to TRBD1. CDR1 and CDR2 from the germline V gene are SGHRS and YFSETQ. With V trimmed by 2 bases and J by 3 bases, 4 bases remained unmatched. CDR3 length: 15 amino acids. CDR3 DNA: TGCGCCAGCAGCTTAGGGGGACAGGGGTACTATGGCTACACCTTC. This gives the protein CASSLGGQGYYGYTF.